Below, 10 T cell receptor beta chains from the same sample are listed, as sequenced in a study of T cell responses to AZD1222 COVID-19 vaccine. Generated by immunoSEQ multiplex PCR, the TCRdb table keeps only in-frame clones and is missing some. The table records roughly 170,000 clones, roughly 94% of them present only once. This specimen consisted of peripheral blood, obtained 28 days after the second AZD1222 dose. The source is an adult who received the AZD1222 COVID-19 vaccine.

This sequence joins TRBV12-3 or TRBV12-4 and TRBJ1-6, with D possibly being TRBD1 (6 bases). Trimming removed 5 bases from V and 9 bases from J, with 11 bases in between. The CDR3 has 13 amino acids. CDR3 nucleotides: TGTGCCAGCAGTGTCAAACAGGGTTCACCCCTCCACTTT. As protein: CASSVKQGSPLHF.

The chain uses TRBV7-8 and TRBJ1-5; D is unclear. This CDR3 comprises 14 residues. V dropped 4 bases and J dropped 3 bases, with 10 bases sitting between them. Germline V gene sequence: CDR1 SGHVS, CDR2 FQNEAQ. CDR3 amino acids: CASSSDGLNQPQHF. The CDR3 bases are TGTGCCAGCAGCTCGGACGGGCTCAATCAGCCCCAGCATTTT. Full variable domain (outside the CDR3, taken from reference TRBV7-8 and TRBJ1-5): GAGVSQSPRYKVAKRGQDVALRCDPISGHVSLFWYQQALGQGPEFLTYFQNEAQLDKSGLPSDRFFAERPEGSVSTLKIQRTQQEDSAVYLCASSSDGLNQPQHFGDGTRLSIL.

This sequence joins TRBV29-1 and TRBJ2-5, with D possibly being TRBD1 or TRBD2 (6 bases each). V was cut by 7 bases and J by 5 bases, with 11 bases left in between. This CDR3 comprises 11 residues. Germline loops: CDR1 SQVTM, CDR2 ANQGSEA. The CDR3 loop is CSAWRGETQYF. As DNA, the CDR3 is TGCAGCGCTTGGAGGGGGGAGACCCAGTACTTC.

The rearrangement uses TRBV28 and TRBJ1-5, with D possibly being TRBD1 (5 bases). V gave up 3 bases and J gave up 2 bases, with 14 bases separating them. Germline V CDR1 and CDR2: MDHEN, SYDVKM. This CDR3 comprises 16 residues. This chain's CDR3 is CASSFSSGWRNQPQHF. In DNA form, the CDR3 reads TGTGCCAGCAGTTTTTCGTCAGGGTGGCGCAATCAGCCCCAGCATTTT.

The gene calls are TRBV19 and TRBJ1-5; D remains unclear. In germline, CDR1 is LNHDA, CDR2 SQIVND (reference sequence). The CDR3 extends over 12 amino acids. V was cut by 1 base and J by 9 bases, with 7 bases left in between. The CDR3 sequence is CASSIGTGPQHF. DNA for the CDR3: TGTGCCAGTAGTATAGGGACCGGGCCCCAGCATTTT.

V is TRBV6-2 or TRBV6-3 and J is TRBJ2-4, with 10 positions matching TRBD2. Germline CDR1 is MNHEY and CDR2 is SVGEGT. Losses at the gene ends were 2 bases for V and 6 bases for J; bases not matched to a gene: 7. The CDR3 sequence is 16 residues long. CDR3 sequence reads: CASSYPGTSVGNIQYF. CDR3 nucleotide sequence: TGTGCCAGCAGTTACCCCGGGACTAGCGTAGGAAACATTCAGTACTTC.

This clone is a singleton in its sample. The chain couples TRBV18 to TRBJ2-5; 8 positions agree with TRBD2. Germline assignment: CDR1 KGHSH and CDR2 LQKENI. The V segment lost 3 bases and the J segment 3 bases; nucleotides outside the gene matches: 3. The CDR3 contains 14 residues. As DNA, the CDR3 is TGTGCCAGCTCACCTCTAGCGGGCAAAGAGACCCAGTACTTC. This sequence encodes CASSPLAGKETQYF.

J is TRBJ2-2 and V is TRBV7-3, with 8 bases matching TRBD2. CDR3 length: 13 residues. The V gene's germline CDR1 is SGHTA and CDR2 FQGTGA. Trimming took 3 bases from V and 6 from J; bases not matched to a gene: 0. The CDR3 nucleotides read TGTGCCAGCAGCTTTAGCGGGGCCGGGGAGCTGTTTTTT. This encodes CASSFSGAGELFF.

The chain couples TRBV28 to TRBJ1-1; D possibly corresponds to TRBD1 (6 bases). V lost 3 bases and J 0 bases, leaving 11 bases between the germline ends. This CDR3 comprises 15 residues. Germline V gives CDR1 MDHEN, CDR2 SYDVKM. The DNA for the CDR3 is TGTGCCAGCAGTTTTAGGGGGATGATGAACACTGAAGCTTTCTTT. Translation: CASSFRGMMNTEAFF. Supplemented by reference TRBV28 and TRBJ1-1, the full variable domain reads DVKVTQSSRYLVKRTGEKVFLECVQDMDHENMFWYRQDPGLGLRLIYFSYDVKMKEKGDIPEGYSVSREKKERFSLILESASTNQTSMYLCASSFRGMMNTEAFFGQGTRLTVV.

The chain is built from TRBV27 and TRBJ2-3; D is ambiguous. This CDR3 has 17 residues. Germline-derived CDR1 and CDR2 are MNHEY and SMNVEV (reference sequence). V lost 1 base and J lost 2, with 16 bases in between. CDR3 in DNA: TGTGCCAGCAGTTTATTCGTGACCGATTCCGCCACAGATACGCAGTATTTT. This encodes CASSLFVTDSATDTQYF.